This record concerns one T cell receptor beta chain sequence. These data come from a study of T cell responses to AZD1222 COVID-19 vaccine. Germline loops: CDR1 LGHDT, CDR2 YNNKEL (reference sequence). Unmatched junction bases numbered 6, after V lost 6 bases and J lost 1 base. The CDR3 contains 15 residues. Produced via immunoSEQ multiplex PCR; TCRdb's table is partial and in-frame only. The sample holds 200,000 or so clones; around 90% are singletons and the top ten take roughly 6%. The clonotype originates from an adult in good health. This chain connects TRBV3-1 (or the pseudogene TRBV3-2) to TRBJ2-3; 8 bases fit TRBD1. The sample consisted of peripheral blood, taken on day 0 of AZD1222 vaccination. This chain's CDR3 is CASSRDRGGTDTQYF. The DNA for the CDR3 is TGTGCCAGCAGTCGCGACAGGGGTGGCACAGATACGCAGTATTTT.